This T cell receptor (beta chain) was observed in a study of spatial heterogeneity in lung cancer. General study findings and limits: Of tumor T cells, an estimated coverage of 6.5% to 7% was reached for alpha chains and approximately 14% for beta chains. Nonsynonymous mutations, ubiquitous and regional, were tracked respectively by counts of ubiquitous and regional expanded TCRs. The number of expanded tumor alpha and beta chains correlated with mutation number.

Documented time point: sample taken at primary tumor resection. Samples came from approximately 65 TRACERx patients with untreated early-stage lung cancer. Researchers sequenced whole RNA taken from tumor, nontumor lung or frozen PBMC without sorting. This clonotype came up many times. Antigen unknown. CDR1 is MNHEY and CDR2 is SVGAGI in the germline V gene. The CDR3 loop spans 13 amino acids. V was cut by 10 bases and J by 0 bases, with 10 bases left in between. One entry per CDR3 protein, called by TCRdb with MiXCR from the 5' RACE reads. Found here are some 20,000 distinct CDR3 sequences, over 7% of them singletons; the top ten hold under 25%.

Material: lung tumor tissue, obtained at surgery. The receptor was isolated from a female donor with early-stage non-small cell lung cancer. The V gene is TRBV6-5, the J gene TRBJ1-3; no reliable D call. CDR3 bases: TGTGCCACCTCATCCGGCTCTGGAAACACCATATATTTT. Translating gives CATSSGSGNTIYF.